This record concerns one T cell receptor (beta chain) sequence. The data originate from a study of blood T cell repertoires in COVID-19. Overall study: The United States, Italy and Spain were the sources of the acute and convalescent COVID-19 samples. Sources were T cells, B-cell-depleted T cells, or PBMCs; the material itself was cDNA or gDNA.

The CDR3 runs to 11 residues. In germline, CDR1 is LNHNV, CDR2 YYDKDF (reference sequence). Trimming took off 5 bases at V and 7 bases at J, with 9 bases between the two ends. In the original processing: Scientists estimated how many nucleated cells there were by amplifying reference gene primers. Sequenced by immunoSEQ multiplex PCR; TCRdb stores in-frame clones only, minus some. The D gene and trimming were derived from the DNA, and the V and J assignments and clone size from that table. The sample includes 270,000 or so clones, approximately 83% seen only once; the top ten take over 8.5%. The chain links TRBV15 to TRBJ2-7; no reliable D call. Sequencing used peripheral blood. The receptor comes from a woman in her 50s who had recovered from COVID-19. CDR3 region: CATSWASEQYF. The DNA for the CDR3 is TGTGCCACCAGCTGGGCGAGTGAGCAGTACTTC.